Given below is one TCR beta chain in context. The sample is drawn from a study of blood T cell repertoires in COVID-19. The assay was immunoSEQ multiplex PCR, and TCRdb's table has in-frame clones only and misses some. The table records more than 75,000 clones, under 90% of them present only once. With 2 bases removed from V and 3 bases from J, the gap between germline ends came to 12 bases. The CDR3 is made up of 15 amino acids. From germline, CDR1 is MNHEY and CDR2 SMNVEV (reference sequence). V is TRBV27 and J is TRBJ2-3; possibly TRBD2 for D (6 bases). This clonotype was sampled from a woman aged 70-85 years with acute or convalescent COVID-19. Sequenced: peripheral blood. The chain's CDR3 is CASSLAGWRTDTQYF. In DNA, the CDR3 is TGTGCCAGCAGTTTAGCGGGATGGAGAACAGATACGCAGTATTTT.